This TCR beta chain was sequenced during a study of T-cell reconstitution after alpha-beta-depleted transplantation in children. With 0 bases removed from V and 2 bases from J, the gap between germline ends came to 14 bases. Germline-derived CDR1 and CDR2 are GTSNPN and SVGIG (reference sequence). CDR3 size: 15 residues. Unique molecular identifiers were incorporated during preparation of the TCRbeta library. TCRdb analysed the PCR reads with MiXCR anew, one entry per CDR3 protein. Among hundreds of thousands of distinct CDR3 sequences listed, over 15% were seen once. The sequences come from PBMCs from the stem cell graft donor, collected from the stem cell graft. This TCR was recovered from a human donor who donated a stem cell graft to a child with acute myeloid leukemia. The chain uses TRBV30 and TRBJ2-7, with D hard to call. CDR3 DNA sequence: TGTGCCTGGAGTGTGCGATCCAGAACCGCCTACGAGCAGTACTTC. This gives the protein CAWSVRSRTAYEQYF.